These 26 T cell receptor beta chains were all obtained from the same sample, sequenced in a study of T cell responses to AZD1222 COVID-19 vaccine. The protocol was immunoSEQ multiplex PCR, while the TCRdb copy is restricted to in-frame clones and leaves out a portion. The sample records some 130,000 clones, about nine tenths being singletons. Specimen: peripheral blood, collected on day 0 of AZD1222 vaccination. Every receptor here comes from an adult in good health.

The chain links TRBV28 to TRBJ1-2; TRBD1 matches at 9 bases. The CDR3 sequence is 15 residues long. From germline, CDR1 is MDHEN and CDR2 SYDVKM. Trimming at V came to 3 bases and at J to 6 bases, leaving 8 bases not matched to a gene. CDR3 DNA: TGTGCCAGCAGTTTCTTTGGGACAGGGATCGATGGCTACACCTTC. It codes for CASSFFGTGIDGYTF.

Remarks on this clone: Other nucleotide sequences in the sample specify the same CDR3. V usage is TRBV9 and J usage is TRBJ2-5, with 11 bases matching TRBD1. CDR3 length: 15 amino acids. The ends lost 2 bases at V and 5 bases at J; junction bases unmatched: 5. CDR1 and CDR2 from the germline V gene are SGDLS and YYNGEE. The CDR3 DNA reads TGTGCCAGCAGCGTCGGGGACAGGGGGGTCGAGACCCAGTACTTC. Amino acid sequence: CASSVGDRGVETQYF.

This clone is a singleton in its sample. This rearrangement joins TRBV7-2 to TRBJ1-2; D might be TRBD1 (6 bases). V lost 5 bases, J lost 4 bases, and 11 bases lay in between. Germline V lookup: CDR1 SGHTA, CDR2 FQGNSA. The CDR3 sequence is 13 residues long. The CDR3: CASSGGDTYGYTF. The CDR3, as DNA: TGTGCCAGCAGCGGGGGGGACACCTATGGCTACACCTTC.

J is TRBJ1-2 and V is TRBV28; a possible D gene is TRBD1 (6 bases). The CDR3 covers 13 residues. Germline V gene sequence: CDR1 MDHEN, CDR2 SYDVKM. With 6 bases removed from V and 8 bases from J, the gap between germline ends came to 16 bases. The CDR3 DNA reads as TGTGCCAGCAGACCTACAGGGTCGGGGGGCTACACCTTC. It translates to CASRPTGSGGYTF.

The chain combines TRBV5-1 with TRBJ1-5; no definite D call. The length of the CDR3 is 13 residues. CDR1 is SGHRS and CDR2 is YFSETQ in the germline V gene. V was trimmed by 2 bases and J by 5 bases, leaving 8 bases between them. The CDR3, as DNA: TGCGCCAGCAGCTTAACGGTCGATCAGCCCCAGCATTTT. Translating it yields CASSLTVDQPQHF.

The V gene is TRBV10-3, the J gene TRBJ2-3; 8 bases align to TRBD1. This CDR3 is built from 15 residues. In germline, CDR1 is ENHRY, CDR2 SYGVKD. V lost 8 bases to trimming and J lost 4 bases; unmatched junction nucleotides: 11. The DNA for the CDR3 is TGTGCCATCGGCGCAAGGCAGGGGGCGTCAGATACGCAGTATTTT. It codes for CAIGARQGASDTQYF.

This chain uses TRBV7-9 with TRBJ2-2, with 8 bases identical to TRBD1. This CDR3 contains 14 residues. The germline V gene encodes CDR1 SEHNR and CDR2 FQNEAQ (reference sequence). Trimming at V came to 5 bases and at J to 6 bases, leaving 5 bases not matched to a gene. DNA of the CDR3: TGTGCCAGCAGCCCCCGGACAGGGTCCGGGGAGCTGTTTTTT. Protein sequence: CASSPRTGSGELFF. The whole variable domain, filled in from reference TRBV7-9 and TRBJ2-2, reads DTGVSQNPRHKITKRGQNVTFRCDPISEHNRLYWYRQTLGQGPEFLTYFQNEAQLEKSRLLSDRFSAERPKGSFSTLEIQRTEQGDSAMYLCASSPRTGSGELFFGEGSRLTVL.

The chain is built from TRBV10-3 and TRBJ2-1; D tentatively fits TRBD1 or TRBD2 (5 bases each). Deletions cut 0 bases from V and 9 bases from J, with 12 bases between. This CDR3 region has 14 residues. Looked up from germline, CDR1 is ENHRY and CDR2 is SYGVKD. The CDR3 sequence is CAISESRIGTEQFF. CDR3 in DNA: TGTGCCATCAGTGAGTCGCGGATAGGGACTGAGCAGTTCTTC.

This chain joins TRBV12-3 or TRBV12-4 and TRBJ1-2, with D uncertain. This CDR3 has 12 residues. V was clipped by 6 bases and J by 3 bases, with 8 bases between them. CDR3 region: CASSFGYYGYTF. The CDR3 region has the DNA TGTGCCAGCAGCTTCGGGTACTATGGCTACACCTTC.

The V call is TRBV28, the J call TRBJ1-5; the match to TRBD1 covers 9 bases. Germline assignment: CDR1 MDHEN and CDR2 SYDVKM. Trimming cost V 4 bases and J 4 bases; bases outside gene matches: 2. The CDR3 is 14 amino acids. The CDR3 nucleotides read TGTGCCAGCAGTTCCGGGACAGGGAATCAGCCCCAGCATTTT. Protein: CASSSGTGNQPQHF.

This chain joins TRBV5-4 and TRBJ2-7; 9 bases are shared with TRBD1. In germline, CDR1 is SGHNT, CDR2 YYREEE (reference sequence). With 2 bases clipped from V and 3 bases from J, the junction kept 6 bases outside the gene matches. The CDR3 covers 15 residues. CDR3 loop: CASSFDRGWLYEQYF. In DNA, the CDR3 is TGTGCCAGCAGCTTTGACAGGGGGTGGCTCTACGAGCAGTACTTC.

The rearrangement uses TRBV5-8 and TRBJ1-1; maybe TRBD1 (5 bases). In germline, CDR1 is SGHTS, CDR2 YDEGEE. V gave up 0 bases and J gave up 10 bases, with 7 bases separating them. This CDR3 has 11 residues. The CDR3 spells CASSLVGGAFF. The CDR3 DNA reads as TGTGCCAGCAGCTTGGTGGGGGGAGCTTTCTTT.

V is TRBV4-3 and J is TRBJ1-4, with D possibly being TRBD1 (5 bases). V shed 1 base and J shed 4 bases, with 10 bases lying between them. The germline V gene has CDR1 LGHNA and CDR2 YSLEER. The CDR3 is made up of 15 amino acids. The CDR3 nucleotides are TGCGCCAGCAGCCAAGTCGACAGATTTAATGAAAAACTGTTTTTT. Its protein is CASSQVDRFNEKLFF.

The CDR3, as DNA: TGTGCCAGCAGCTTAGTGGGGACCAACATGATGGCTTTCTTT. It encodes CASSLVGTNMMAFF. The chain has TRBV7-9 and TRBJ1-1; perhaps TRBD1 as D (5 bases). Germline-derived CDR1 and CDR2 are SEHNR and FQNEAQ (reference sequence). CDR3 length equals 14 residues. The germline V and J ends were trimmed by 1 base and 11 bases, with 17 bases remaining between them.

The chain uses TRBV2 and TRBJ2-7; D is perhaps TRBD1 (6 bases). The CDR3 is 15 amino acids. Between the trimmed V and J ends, which lost 7 bases and 0 bases, there was a span of 16 bases. Germline V gene sequence: CDR1 SNHLY, CDR2 FYNNEI. Written as DNA, the CDR3 is TGTGCCAGCATTCTCGGGACACATAGCTCCTACGAGCAGTACTTC. Translation: CASILGTHSSYEQYF.

This sequence joins TRBV7-2 and TRBJ2-3; 11 positions agree with TRBD2. From germline, CDR1 is SGHTA and CDR2 FQGNSA. The CDR3 totals 17 residues. V lost 4 bases to trimming and J lost 2 bases; unmatched junction nucleotides: 8. The DNA for the CDR3 is TGTGCCAGCAGCTCCGAACTAGCGGGGGCCCTCACAGATACGCAGTATTTT. Encoded protein: CASSSELAGALTDTQYF.

The chain carries TRBV29-1 and TRBJ2-3; D uncertain. The germline V gene has CDR1 SQVTM and CDR2 ANQGSEA. Trimming took 6 bases from V and 2 from J, leaving 9 bases between them. This CDR3 is 12 amino acids long. As DNA, the CDR3 is TGCAGCGTGCAGGTCGTCACAGATACGCAGTATTTT. Translated, it gives CSVQVVTDTQYF.

This chain connects TRBV7-6 to TRBJ1-1; 8 bases agree with TRBD1. Per germline, CDR1 SGHVS and CDR2 FNYEAQ. The CDR3 runs to 13 residues. V was clipped by 5 bases and J by 4 bases; unmatched bases: 3. CDR3 nucleotides: TGTGCCAGCAGCATCGACAGGGGCACTGAAGCTTTCTTT. Translating gives CASSIDRGTEAFF.

The chain is built from TRBV28 and TRBJ1-2, with D perhaps TRBD1 (6 bases). Between the trimmed V and J ends, which lost 2 bases and 4 bases, there was a span of 14 bases. This CDR3 is built from 15 residues. Germline loops: CDR1 MDHEN, CDR2 SYDVKM. The CDR3 loop is CASSLTVDRPYGYTF. CDR3 DNA sequence: TGTGCCAGCAGTTTAACGGTAGACAGGCCCTATGGCTACACCTTC.

V and J are TRBV2 and TRBJ1-2; tentative D call: TRBD1 (5 bases). Germline CDR1 and CDR2: SNHLY and FYNNEI. The CDR3 sequence is 13 residues long. Deletions cut 3 bases from V and 7 bases from J, with 12 bases between. CDR3 amino acids: CASSESRVGGYTF. CDR3 DNA sequence: TGTGCCAGCAGTGAGTCCAGGGTGGGTGGCTACACCTTC.

The CDR3 nucleotides read TGTGCCAGTAGTATACCACAGCTGGGCAGCGCGTATGGCTACACCTTC. Amino acid sequence: CASSIPQLGSAYGYTF. The chain carries TRBV19 and TRBJ1-2; D call uncertain. Trimming shortened V by 2 bases and J by 5 bases, and 18 bases separated the two germline ends. Germline CDR1 LNHDA, CDR2 SQIVND (reference sequence). This CDR3 spans 16 amino acids.

The chain couples TRBV5-8 to TRBJ2-3, with D possibly TRBD2 on 6 matching bases. The V end lost 0 bases, the J end lost 0 bases, and 14 bases lay between the germline ends. The CDR3 loop spans 17 amino acids. Germline V gives CDR1 SGHTS, CDR2 YDEGEE. The CDR3 spells CASSLGRSGDSTDTQYF. The CDR3 coding sequence is TGTGCCAGCAGCTTGGGTCGTTCGGGGGACAGCACAGATACGCAGTATTTT.

V usage is TRBV10-3 and J usage is TRBJ2-1; 7 nucleotides align to TRBD1. CDR3 size: 13 residues. V shed 4 bases, J shed 5 bases, and the junction held 2 bases outside the gene matches. Germline V lookup: CDR1 ENHRY, CDR2 SYGVKD. DNA for the CDR3: TGTGCCATCAGTGTTACAGGGGACAATGAGCAGTTCTTC. Its translation: CAISVTGDNEQFF.

The rearrangement joins TRBV27 to TRBJ2-2; D gene ambiguous. In germline, CDR1 is MNHEY, CDR2 SMNVEV (reference sequence). CDR3 size: 14 residues. The V gene lost 7 bases and the J gene lost 7 bases, with 16 bases spanning the gap. Here the CDR3 DNA reads TGTGCCAGCAAGAGTGGCAGAGGATACGGGGAGCTGTTTTTT. Translating gives CASKSGRGYGELFF.

This clone turned up a few times. V gene TRBV27 combines with J gene TRBJ1-6; 7 bases match TRBD1. The V gene's germline CDR1 is MNHEY and CDR2 SMNVEV (reference sequence). J lost 7 bases, V lost 6 bases, and 9 bases had no gene match. CDR3 length: 15 residues. The chain's CDR3 is CASSLTGSGNSPLHF. CDR3 DNA sequence: TGTGCCAGCAGCCTGACAGGGTCCGGCAATTCACCCCTCCACTTT.

The gene calls are TRBV15 and TRBJ1-2, with 7 bases fitting TRBD1. Trimming removed 5 bases from V and 5 bases from J; junction bases left unmatched: 5. This CDR3 comprises 13 residues. Germline CDR1 and CDR2: LNHNV and YYDKDF (reference sequence). The chain's CDR3 is CATSGPQGYGYTF. In DNA, the CDR3 is TGTGCCACCAGCGGCCCACAGGGGTATGGCTACACCTTC.